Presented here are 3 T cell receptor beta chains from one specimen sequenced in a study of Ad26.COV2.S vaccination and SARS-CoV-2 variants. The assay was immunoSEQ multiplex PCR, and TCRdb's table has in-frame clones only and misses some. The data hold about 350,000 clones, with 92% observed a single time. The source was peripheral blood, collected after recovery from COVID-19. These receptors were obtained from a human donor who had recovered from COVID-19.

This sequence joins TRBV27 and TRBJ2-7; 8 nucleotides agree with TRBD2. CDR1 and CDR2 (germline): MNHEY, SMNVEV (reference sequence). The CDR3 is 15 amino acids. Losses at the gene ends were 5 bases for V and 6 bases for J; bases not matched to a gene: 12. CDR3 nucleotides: TGTGCCAGCAGTGCCCTCGGGGGGGCGTATCCCGAGCAGTACTTC. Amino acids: CASSALGGAYPEQYF.

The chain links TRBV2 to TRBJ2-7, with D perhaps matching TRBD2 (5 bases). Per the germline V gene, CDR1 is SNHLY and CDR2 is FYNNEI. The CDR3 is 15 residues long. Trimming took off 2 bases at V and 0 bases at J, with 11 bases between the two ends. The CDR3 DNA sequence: TGTGCCAGCAGTGAATCGGGGAACCCCTCCTACGAGCAGTACTTC. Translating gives CASSESGNPSYEQYF.

CDR3 amino acids: CATASGYSYEQYF. The DNA of the CDR3 is TGTGCCACTGCTAGCGGGTATTCCTACGAGCAGTACTTC. This sequence joins TRBV6-5 and TRBJ2-7; 8 nucleotides agree with TRBD2. After removal of 10 bases from V and 1 base from J, the junction contained 6 bases not matched to a gene. The CDR3 has 13 residues. Germline V CDR1 and CDR2: MNHEY, SVGAGI.